Below are 4 T cell receptor beta chains sequenced from a single sample in a study of cytomegalovirus exposure and HLA in healthy donors. PCR primers comprised 60 Vbeta and 13 Jbeta primers. Clones were read by immunoSEQ multiplex PCR, and TCRdb kept only the in-frame ones, dropping some. The table lists about 150,000 clones, over 75% of them singletons. Sequenced input: PBMCs. The receptors derive from a woman aged 40 to 50 in good health and CMV-seropositive.

The rearrangement joins TRBV18 to TRBJ2-7, with 9 bases that match TRBD2. Germline V lookup: CDR1 KGHSH, CDR2 LQKENI. The CDR3 loop spans 17 amino acids. Germline trimming cut 3 bases from V and 3 bases from J; bases unmatched to any gene: 12. The DNA for the CDR3 is TGTGCCAGCTCACCCCCCGACTCTAGCGGGAAACGCTACGAGCAGTACTTC. Translated, it gives CASSPPDSSGKRYEQYF.

The chain uses TRBV11-3 and TRBJ2-3; 13 bases match TRBD2. The V gene's germline CDR1 is SGHNT and CDR2 YENEEA. Trimming cost V 0 bases and J 5 bases; bases outside gene matches: 8. The CDR3 has 18 residues. The CDR3 loop reads CASSLDLGLAGVGDTQYF. The DNA of the CDR3 is TGTGCCAGCAGCTTAGATCTAGGACTAGCGGGAGTTGGAGATACGCAGTATTTT.

This sequence joins TRBV14 and TRBJ1-1; possible D gene TRBD1, 5 bases. V lost 0 bases and J 1 base, leaving 12 bases between the germline ends. The V gene's germline CDR1 is SGHDN and CDR2 FVKESK. The CDR3 is 16 amino acids. The CDR3: CASSQEWGGKNTEAFF. The CDR3 DNA follows: TGTGCCAGCAGCCAAGAATGGGGGGGGAAGAACACTGAAGCTTTCTTT.

This clone was seen just once. The V gene is TRBV29-1, the J gene TRBJ2-7, with a tentative D call TRBD1 (5 bases). This CDR3 comprises 13 residues. CDR1 is SQVTM and CDR2 is ANQGSEA in the germline V gene. The V end was cut by 5 bases, the J end by 3 bases, with 14 bases between. In nucleotides, the CDR3 is TGCAGCGTTCATGGGCAGGGTCTCTACGAGCAGTACTTC. Translation: CSVHGQGLYEQYF.